This T cell receptor beta chain came from a study of a mutant IDH1 vaccine in newly diagnosed glioma. Across the study: Receipt of radiotherapy, temozolomide, or both preceded the study, and most received both.

Study-wide points: Any relationship between pseudoprogression and changes in top peripheral T cell clonotypes seemed absent.

Assay: immunoSEQ multiplex PCR; the TCRdb copy retains only in-frame clones and omits some. The sample carries 45,000 to 60,000 clones, roughly 91% recorded once. In the case of this clone: Antigen specificity is unknown.

This CDR3 spans 16 amino acids. Germline loops: CDR1 SGHDN, CDR2 FVKESK. Trimming left V 5 bases short and J 3 bases short, with 19 bases between. This sample's time point: week 35, safety follow-up. Topical imiquimod accompanied each vaccine dose, which consisted of 300 ug of mutant IDH1 20-mer peptide. Administration of eight vaccinations to patients took place in weeks 1, 3, 5, 7, 11, 15, 19, 23. The sample consisted of PBMCs, taken from a glioma patient whose treatment included an IDH1 peptide vaccine. The receptor comes from a woman between 35 and 50 years old with glioma. The V and J genes are TRBV14 and TRBJ1-1, with D uncertain. The CDR3 loop reads CASSGPGIRGDTEAFF. CDR3 DNA sequence: TGTGCCAGCAGCGGGCCGGGGATCCGAGGTGACACTGAAGCTTTCTTT.